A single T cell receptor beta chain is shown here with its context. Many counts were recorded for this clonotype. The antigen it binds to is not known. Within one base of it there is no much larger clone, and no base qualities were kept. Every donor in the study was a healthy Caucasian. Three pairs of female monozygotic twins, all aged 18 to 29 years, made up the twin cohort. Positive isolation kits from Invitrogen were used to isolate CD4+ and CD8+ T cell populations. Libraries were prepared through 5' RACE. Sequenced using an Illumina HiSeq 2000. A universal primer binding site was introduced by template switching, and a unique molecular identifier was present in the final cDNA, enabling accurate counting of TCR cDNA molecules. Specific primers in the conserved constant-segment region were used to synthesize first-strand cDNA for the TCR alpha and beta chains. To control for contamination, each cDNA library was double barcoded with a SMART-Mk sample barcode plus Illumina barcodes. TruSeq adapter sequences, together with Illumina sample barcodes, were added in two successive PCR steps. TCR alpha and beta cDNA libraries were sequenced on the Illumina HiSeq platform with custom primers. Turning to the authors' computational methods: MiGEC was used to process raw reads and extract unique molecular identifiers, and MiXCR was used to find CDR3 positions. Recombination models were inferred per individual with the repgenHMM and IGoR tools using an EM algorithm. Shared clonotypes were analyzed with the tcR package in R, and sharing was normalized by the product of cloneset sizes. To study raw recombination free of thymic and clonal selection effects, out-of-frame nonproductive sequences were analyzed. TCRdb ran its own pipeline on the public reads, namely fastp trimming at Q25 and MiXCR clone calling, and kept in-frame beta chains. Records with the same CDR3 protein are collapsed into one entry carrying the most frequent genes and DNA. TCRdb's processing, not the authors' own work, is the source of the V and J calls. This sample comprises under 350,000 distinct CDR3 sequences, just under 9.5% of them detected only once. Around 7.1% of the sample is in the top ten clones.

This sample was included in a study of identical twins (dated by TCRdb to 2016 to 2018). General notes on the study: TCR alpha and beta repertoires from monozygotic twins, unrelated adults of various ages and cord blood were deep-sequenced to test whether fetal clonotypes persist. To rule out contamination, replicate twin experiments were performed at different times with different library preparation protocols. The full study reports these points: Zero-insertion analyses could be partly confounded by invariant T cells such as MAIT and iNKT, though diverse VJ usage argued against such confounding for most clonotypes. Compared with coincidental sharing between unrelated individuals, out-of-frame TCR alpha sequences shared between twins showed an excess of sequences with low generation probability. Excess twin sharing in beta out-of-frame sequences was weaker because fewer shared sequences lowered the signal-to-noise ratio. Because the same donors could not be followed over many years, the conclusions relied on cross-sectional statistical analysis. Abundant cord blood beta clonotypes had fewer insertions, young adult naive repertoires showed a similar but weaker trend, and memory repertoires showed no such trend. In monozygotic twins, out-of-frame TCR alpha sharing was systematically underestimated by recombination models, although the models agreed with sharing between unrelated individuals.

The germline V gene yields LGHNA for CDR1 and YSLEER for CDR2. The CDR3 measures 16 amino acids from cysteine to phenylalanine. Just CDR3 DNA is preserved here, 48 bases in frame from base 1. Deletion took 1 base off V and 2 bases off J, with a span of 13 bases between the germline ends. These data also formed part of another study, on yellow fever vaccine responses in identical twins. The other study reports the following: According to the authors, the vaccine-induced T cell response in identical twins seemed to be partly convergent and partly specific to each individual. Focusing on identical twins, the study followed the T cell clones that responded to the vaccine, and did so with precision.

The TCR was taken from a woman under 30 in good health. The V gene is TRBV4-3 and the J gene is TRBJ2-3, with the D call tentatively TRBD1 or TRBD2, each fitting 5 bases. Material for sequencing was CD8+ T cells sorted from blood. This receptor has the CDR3 CASSQVSAGATDTQYF. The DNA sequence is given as TGCGCCAGCAGCCAAGTGTCCGCCGGGGCCACAGATACGCAGTATTTT.